These T cell receptor beta chains were read from a single sample in a study of early T cells in non-severe SARS-CoV-2 infection. TCRdb reprocessed the 5' RACE reads with MiXCR, giving one entry per CDR3 protein. The table shows fewer than 60,000 distinct CDR3 sequences, with over 8% occurring only once. Here the sequenced sample was whole blood, taken at baseline. The receptors derive from an adult who was a healthcare worker with PCR-confirmed SARS-CoV-2 infection or an uninfected control (not recorded which). Both conserved end residues are part of each CDR3. A D gene is named only where the DNA matches it firmly. Expanded clones are given a class, and other clones once, few, many or no size at all.

j_call: TRBJ2-5
d_call: NA
clone_size: few
v_call: TRBV30
cdr3_nt: TGTGCCTGGAACTTTCAAGAGACCCAGTACTTC
cdr3_aa: CAWNFQETQYF

j_call: TRBJ2-1
d_call: NA
clone_size: many
v_call: TRBV4-1
cdr3_nt: TGCGCCAGCAGCCCGGCGCTGACTACCAGTCCCTACAATGAGCAGTTCTTC
cdr3_aa: CASSPALTTSPYNEQFF

j_call: TRBJ2-5
d_call: NA
clone_size: NA
v_call: TRBV5-6
cdr3_nt: TGTGCCAGCAGCTGGGGCGAGACCCAGTACTTC
cdr3_aa: CASSWGETQYF

j_call: TRBJ2-7
d_call: TRBD2
clone_size: few
v_call: TRBV30
cdr3_nt: TGTGCCTGGAGTGTACCCTCTAGCGGGAGGAGGAACGAGCAGTACTTC
cdr3_aa: CAWSVPSSGRRNEQYF

j_call: TRBJ2-5
d_call: NA
clone_size: many
v_call: TRBV4-3
cdr3_nt: TGCGCCAGCAGCTCGACGGCGGGGGAGACCCAGTACTTC
cdr3_aa: CASSSTAGETQYF

j_call: TRBJ2-3
d_call: NA
clone_size: many
v_call: TRBV7-2
cdr3_nt: TGTGCCAGCAGCTTCGAGCGGTCTACCGGGCCAGATACGCAGTATTTT
cdr3_aa: CASSFERSTGPDTQYF

j_call: TRBJ2-3
d_call: NA
clone_size: many
v_call: TRBV7-7
cdr3_nt: TGTGCTACCAGCTTAGGGTCGGTGGGCACAGATACGCAGTATTTT
cdr3_aa: CATSLGSVGTDTQYF

j_call: TRBJ1-1
d_call: NA
clone_size: few
v_call: TRBV4-3
cdr3_nt: TGCGCCAGCAGGGTAACACAGGGAATTTTCTCTGAAGCTTTCTTT
cdr3_aa: CASRVTQGIFSEAFF

j_call: TRBJ2-1
d_call: NA
clone_size: few
v_call: TRBV19
cdr3_nt: TGTGCCAGTAGATCTCTCGCCGGGGTAGGCTATGAGCAGTTCTTC
cdr3_aa: CASRSLAGVGYEQFF

j_call: TRBJ2-3
d_call: NA
clone_size: NA
v_call: TRBV14
cdr3_nt: TGTGCCAGCAGCCAGAGACTTGCAGATACGCAGTATTTT
cdr3_aa: CASSQRLADTQYF

j_call: TRBJ2-7
d_call: TRBD1
clone_size: many
v_call: TRBV29-1
cdr3_nt: TGCAGCGCCGGGACAGGCCGATACGAGCAGTACTTC
cdr3_aa: CSAGTGRYEQYF

j_call: TRBJ1-2
d_call: NA
clone_size: NA
v_call: TRBV20-1
cdr3_nt: TGCAGTGCTAGAGATCGTGACTTAAACTATGGCTACACCTTC
cdr3_aa: CSARDRDLNYGYTF

j_call: TRBJ2-7
d_call: TRBD1
clone_size: NA
v_call: TRBV5-5
cdr3_nt: TGTGCCAGCAGCTTGGTTGGGACAGGGACCTACGAGCAGTACTTC
cdr3_aa: CASSLVGTGTYEQYF

j_call: TRBJ2-3
d_call: NA
clone_size: NA
v_call: TRBV19
cdr3_nt: TGTGCCAGTAGTATCGGCTCACGGGATACGCAGTATTTT
cdr3_aa: CASSIGSRDTQYF

j_call: TRBJ1-4
d_call: TRBD1
clone_size: NA
v_call: TRBV27
cdr3_nt: TGTGCCAGCCAAGGGACAGCTAATGAAAAACTGTTTTTT
cdr3_aa: CASQGTANEKLFF

j_call: TRBJ2-1
d_call: NA
clone_size: NA
v_call: TRBV5-1
cdr3_nt: TGCGCCAGCAGCTTGGGTGACAGAAACAATGAGCAGTTCTTC
cdr3_aa: CASSLGDRNNEQFF

j_call: TRBJ2-6
d_call: NA
clone_size: many
v_call: TRBV11-2
cdr3_nt: TGTGCCAGCAGCTTCGTCAGGGATTACTCTGGGGCCAACGTCCTGACTTTC
cdr3_aa: CASSFVRDYSGANVLTF

j_call: TRBJ1-6
d_call: TRBD1
clone_size: few
v_call: TRBV12-3/TRBV12-4
cdr3_nt: TGTGCCAGCAGCAGGACAGGGGATAATTCACCCCTCCACTTT
cdr3_aa: CASSRTGDNSPLHF

j_call: TRBJ2-5
d_call: NA
clone_size: NA
v_call: TRBV7-7
cdr3_nt: TGTGCCAGCAGCTTAGGCGGACTACTTAAAGAGACCCAGTACTTC
cdr3_aa: CASSLGGLLKETQYF

j_call: TRBJ1-1
d_call: NA
clone_size: few
v_call: TRBV7-6
cdr3_nt: TGTGCCAGCCGCTACTTGAACACTGAAGCTTTCTTT
cdr3_aa: CASRYLNTEAFF

j_call: TRBJ1-3
d_call: NA
clone_size: few
v_call: TRBV20-1
cdr3_nt: TGCAGTGCTACCGCGGGTGCGGGAAACACCATATATTTT
cdr3_aa: CSATAGAGNTIYF

j_call: TRBJ1-1
d_call: TRBD1
clone_size: few
v_call: TRBV7-2
cdr3_nt: TGTGCCAGCAGCCGTACAGGGGCCGTGAACACTGAAGCTTTCTTT
cdr3_aa: CASSRTGAVNTEAFF

j_call: TRBJ2-7
d_call: NA
clone_size: NA
v_call: TRBV27
cdr3_nt: TGTGCCAGCAGCTCCTATGACAGTTCTTCCTACGAGCAGTACTTC
cdr3_aa: CASSSYDSSSYEQYF

j_call: TRBJ2-1
d_call: TRBD1
clone_size: many
v_call: TRBV29-1
cdr3_nt: TGCAGCGCCGGGACAGAATACAATGAGCAGTTCTTC
cdr3_aa: CSAGTEYNEQFF

j_call: TRBJ1-2
d_call: NA
clone_size: many
v_call: TRBV28
cdr3_nt: TGTGCCAGCAGGACCCAGTCCTATGGCTACACCTTC
cdr3_aa: CASRTQSYGYTF

j_call: TRBJ2-2
d_call: TRBD1
clone_size: many
v_call: TRBV7-2
cdr3_nt: TGTGCCAGCAGCATTAGGGGGCTTGACACCGGGGAGCTGTTTTTT
cdr3_aa: CASSIRGLDTGELFF

j_call: TRBJ2-1
d_call: TRBD2
clone_size: few
v_call: TRBV4-1
cdr3_nt: TGCGCCAGCAGCCAAGGGGTTAGCGGGAGTGATGAGCAGTTCTTC
cdr3_aa: CASSQGVSGSDEQFF

j_call: TRBJ2-5
d_call: NA
clone_size: many
v_call: TRBV7-7
cdr3_nt: TGTGCTAGCAGCTTTCGACAGGAGCAACCCCAGTACTTC
cdr3_aa: CASSFRQEQPQYF

j_call: TRBJ2-7
d_call: NA
clone_size: many
v_call: TRBV10-3
cdr3_nt: TGTGCCATCAGTGAGTCTAGAGCAACACCCTACGAGCAGTACTTC
cdr3_aa: CAISESRATPYEQYF

j_call: TRBJ1-2
d_call: NA
clone_size: NA
v_call: TRBV7-8
cdr3_nt: TGTGCCAGCAGCTTAAGTGTCGTCCAGGGAGGATCCACTAACTATGGCTACACCTTC
cdr3_aa: CASSLSVVQGGSTNYGYTF

j_call: TRBJ2-1
d_call: TRBD2
clone_size: many
v_call: TRBV19
cdr3_nt: TGTGCCAGTAGTGCTAGCGGGGGTTACTACAATGAGCAGTTCTTC
cdr3_aa: CASSASGGYYNEQFF

j_call: TRBJ2-3
d_call: NA
clone_size: NA
v_call: TRBV2
cdr3_nt: TGTGCCAGCAGTGGGCTAGCGCCAATTACAGATACGCAGTATTTT
cdr3_aa: CASSGLAPITDTQYF

j_call: TRBJ2-7
d_call: NA
clone_size: many
v_call: TRBV30
cdr3_nt: TGTGCCTGGAGTTTTACAGCTTCCTACGAGCAGTACTTC
cdr3_aa: CAWSFTASYEQYF

j_call: TRBJ2-7
d_call: NA
clone_size: medium-sized
v_call: TRBV10-2
cdr3_nt: TGCGCCAGCAGATTGTACAGCTCCTACGAGCAGTACTTC
cdr3_aa: CASRLYSSYEQYF

j_call: TRBJ2-5
d_call: TRBD2
clone_size: NA
v_call: TRBV4-1
cdr3_nt: TGCGCCAGCAGCCCCCACGGGGCTAGCGGGGGGGCCTACCAAGAGACCCAGTACTTC
cdr3_aa: CASSPHGASGGAYQETQYF

j_call: TRBJ2-7
d_call: NA
clone_size: few
v_call: TRBV28
cdr3_nt: TGTGCCAGCAGTCCCCCCGGAGGTAATTACGAGCAGTACTTC
cdr3_aa: CASSPPGGNYEQYF

j_call: TRBJ2-3
d_call: NA
clone_size: NA
v_call: TRBV11-2
cdr3_nt: TGTGCCAGCATCACGTCGGGGCGTACCACAGATACGCAGTATTTT
cdr3_aa: CASITSGRTTDTQYF

j_call: TRBJ2-1
d_call: NA
clone_size: few
v_call: TRBV19
cdr3_nt: TGTGCCAGTAGTATAGGACGGCAGTTCTCCTACAATGAGCAGTTCTTC
cdr3_aa: CASSIGRQFSYNEQFF

j_call: TRBJ2-1
d_call: TRBD2
clone_size: many
v_call: TRBV27
cdr3_nt: TGTGCCAGCAGTTTATCCGGCGGGAGGGTATACAATGAGCAGTTCTTC
cdr3_aa: CASSLSGGRVYNEQFF

j_call: TRBJ2-7
d_call: NA
clone_size: NA
v_call: TRBV3-1
cdr3_nt: TGTGCCAGCAGCCTGAACGTTCTGACTGGCTCCTACGAGCAGTACTTC
cdr3_aa: CASSLNVLTGSYEQYF

j_call: TRBJ2-1
d_call: NA
clone_size: few
v_call: TRBV3-1
cdr3_nt: TGTGCCAGCAGCCCAGGGGATGAGCAGTTCTTC
cdr3_aa: CASSPGDEQFF

j_call: TRBJ2-3
d_call: TRBD2
clone_size: NA
v_call: TRBV11-2
cdr3_nt: TGTGCCAGCAGCTTGAGCGGGGACACAGATACGCAGTATTTT
cdr3_aa: CASSLSGDTDTQYF

j_call: TRBJ2-3
d_call: TRBD1
clone_size: many
v_call: TRBV29-1
cdr3_nt: TGCAGCGTTGAGACAGGGGGAACAGATACGCAGTATTTT
cdr3_aa: CSVETGGTDTQYF

j_call: TRBJ2-6
d_call: NA
clone_size: many
v_call: TRBV2
cdr3_nt: TGTGCCAGCACCGAAGGACACTCTGGGGCCAACGTCCTGACTTTC
cdr3_aa: CASTEGHSGANVLTF

j_call: TRBJ2-7
d_call: NA
clone_size: few
v_call: TRBV29-1
cdr3_nt: TGCAGCGTTTCGGGCAGCGTTACCTACGAGCAGTACTTC
cdr3_aa: CSVSGSVTYEQYF

j_call: TRBJ2-5
d_call: NA
clone_size: many
v_call: TRBV2
cdr3_nt: TGTGCCAGCAGTCTTGATCAAGAGACCCAGTACTTC
cdr3_aa: CASSLDQETQYF

j_call: TRBJ2-2
d_call: NA
clone_size: few
v_call: TRBV30
cdr3_nt: TGTGCCTGGGCGGACGGACTCCTGAACACCGGGGAGCTGTTTTTT
cdr3_aa: CAWADGLLNTGELFF

j_call: TRBJ2-2
d_call: TRBD2
clone_size: NA
v_call: TRBV29-1
cdr3_nt: TGCAGCGTAGGACTAGCGGGGGGCACCGGGGAGCTGTTTTTT
cdr3_aa: CSVGLAGGTGELFF